The clone carrying this T cell receptor beta chain was found a few times. Its antigen is not identified. These data come from a study of blood T cells in healthy people across ages. Combining a sample-barcoded 5' primer with a J-beta primer mix, a second PCR ran for roughly 6 to 12 cycles. TCRdb itself ran the 5' RACE reads through MiXCR, one entry per CDR3 protein. This sample carries 750,000 to 850,000 distinct CDR3 sequences, 25% of them seen once, and the ten largest clones take under 4.5%. V lost 5 bases, J lost 3 bases, and 8 bases stayed unmatched. This CDR3 is built from 15 residues. Study-wide findings and caveats: Observed TCR beta diversity per million T cells went down as age went up. This fall followed a roughly linear course with age.

The data also belong to a second study, concerning T cells of mothers and their children.

The TCR was taken from a boy between 10 and 17 years old in good health. Sequenced sample: blood. V usage is TRBV12-3 or TRBV12-4 and J usage is TRBJ2-7, with 9 bases lining up with TRBD1. The CDR3 region has the DNA TGTGCCAGCAGTCTCGCCGGGACAGGGTACTACGAGCAGTACTTC. Its protein is CASSLAGTGYYEQYF.